This T cell receptor (beta chain) was captured by sequencing in a study of blood T cell repertoires in COVID-19. This CDR3 has 15 residues. The germline V gene has CDR1 SGHDN and CDR2 FVKESK. J gave up 2 bases and V 4 bases, and 5 bases lay outside the gene matches. Repertoires were generated with immunoSEQ multiplex PCR, while TCRdb's copy carries only in-frame clones and drops some. The repertoire consists of 55,000 or so clones, with 87% occurring once and the leading ten covering more than 3%. The chain employs TRBV14 and TRBJ2-7; TRBD2 matches 10 bases. The receptor's source is a middle-aged man with COVID-19, enrolled during active disease. The sample comprised peripheral blood. CDR3 sequence: CASSPLAGVPYEQYF. The DNA of the CDR3 is TGTGCCAGCAGCCCGCTAGCGGGGGTTCCCTACGAGCAGTACTTC.